Here is one T cell receptor beta chain with its context. CDR1 is MGHRA and CDR2 is YSYEKL in the germline V gene. This CDR3 region has 22 residues. With 2 bases removed from V and 3 bases from J, the gap between germline ends came to 31 bases. This record comes from a study of blood T cell repertoires in COVID-19. Across the study: Material from acute and convalescent COVID-19 was sourced from the United States, Italy and Spain. The cDNA or gDNA used as material had been derived from T cells, B-cell-depleted T cells, or PBMCs.

Per the original methods: Reference gene primer amplification yielded estimated nucleated cell counts. Profiling relied on immunoSEQ multiplex PCR, and the TCRdb table lists in-frame clones only, not all of them. From that table come the V and J calls and clone size; the DNA was used to work out D and trimming. This table has 200,000 or so clones, less than 85% appearing once. The sequence was obtained from a woman between 65 and 79 years old with acute or convalescent COVID-19. The chain uses TRBV4-1 and TRBJ1-4; maybe TRBD1 (6 bases). Sample: peripheral blood. In DNA form, the CDR3 reads TGCGCCAGCAGCCAACTCCAGGGAGGGCAGGGGTTAAACACAGTTGCTAATGAAAAACTGTTTTTT. Protein: CASSQLQGGQGLNTVANEKLFF.